The T cell receptor (beta chain) described here comes from a study of cytomegalovirus exposure and HLA in healthy donors. The study, taken as a whole, reports: Within an earlier analysis, most TCR beta V segments proved productive either about 87% or about 30% of the time.

As for this clone: Antigen: not known.

The study ran its PCR with 60 Vbeta and 13 Jbeta primers. The method was immunoSEQ multiplex PCR; TCRdb's version includes in-frame clones alone and lacks a portion of them. The table includes around 100,000 clones, 75% to 90% detected once. Sequencing input: PBMCs. The origin of this receptor is a middle-aged man in good health and CMV-seronegative.

CDR3 residues: CASSQTGQVNYGYTF. For the CDR3, the DNA is TGTGCCAGCAGCCAGACGGGACAAGTCAACTATGGCTACACCTTC. The rearrangement uses TRBV6-5 and TRBJ1-2; perhaps TRBD1 as D (6 bases). Per the germline V gene, CDR1 is MNHEY and CDR2 is SVGAGI. The CDR3 is made up of 15 amino acids. V lost 6 bases and J 2 bases, leaving 16 bases between the germline ends.